This T cell receptor beta chain appears in the sequencing data of a study of OX40 agonist ivuxolimab in advanced cancers. For context, the study as a whole: The costimulatory receptor OX40 (CD134) was targeted by ivuxolimab, a fully human IgG2 agonistic monoclonal antibody. Intravenous ivuxolimab was administered to patients every 2 weeks at six dose levels: 0.01, 0.1, 0.3, 1.5, 3 and 10 mg/kg. Among the roughly 54 dose-escalation patients, about 20 had hepatocellular carcinoma, approximately 15 melanoma, 9 renal cell carcinoma and 9 head and neck cancer. A male proportion of around 80% and a mean age of approximately 61 years, ranging from roughly 23 to 79, were recorded for the dose-escalation cohort. Prior anti-PD-1, anti-PD-L1 or anti-CTLA-4 therapy was permitted, and 40% of dose-escalation patients had received checkpoint inhibitors. Partial responses occurred in three dose-escalation patients: two with cutaneous melanoma and one with hepatocellular carcinoma. Peripheral TCRbeta sequencing was intended to test whether TCR sequence diversity was altered and clonal T-cell expansion was caused by ivuxolimab. The paper covers the monotherapy dose-escalation part of the phase I ivuxolimab trial, which included N ≈ 50 patients.

What the research found in general, with its limitations: In the 0.1-3.0 mg/kg groups, partial responders had among the lowest normalized peripheral clonal expansion, particularly in CD8+ T cells. Clonal expansion of both CD4+ and CD8+ blood T cells was observed from baseline to week 6 at doses 0.1 to 3.0 mg/kg. The antigen specificity of the peripheral T cells that underwent clonal expansion was not determined. After ivuxolimab, CD8+ T cells had more expanded clones than CD4+ T cells on average. Low levels of normalized T-cell clonal expansion were also seen in some patients who did not respond.

Genomic DNA was extracted from sorted cells for sequencing of the TCRbeta CDR3 region. TCRbeta CDR3 regions were sequenced using the immunoSEQ Assay. The table comes from immuneACCESS by way of TCRdb, which keeps in-frame sequences with V and J called. Part of the clones is missing from these tables; in studies checked, under half for an unresolved V gene and the rest for unknown reasons. This sample holds 50,000 to 70,000 clones; roughly 92% were observed only once. Clones ranked in the top ten supply about 20% of the sample. The trial excluded patients who had a history of autoimmune disease or were on systemic immunosuppression. Peripheral blood for TCR sequencing was drawn from every dose cohort at baseline, at cycle 4 day 1 and at cycle 7 day 1. The samples were taken from a phase I, first-in-human, multicenter, open-label dose-escalation trial of ivuxolimab. Adults with locally advanced or metastatic head and neck squamous cell, hepatocellular, melanoma or renal cell carcinoma were enrolled in the trial. Before TCR sequencing, CD4+ and CD8+ T cells were separately sorted from peripheral blood.

The V end loses 0 bases and the J end loses 7 bases, and a stretch of 19 bases separates them. CDR1 and CDR2, looked up from the germline V gene, are SGDLS and YYNGEE. The CDR3 measures 17 amino acids from cysteine to phenylalanine. Only CDR3 DNA is held: 51 bases, read in frame from base 1. On this clone: No cognate antigen has been identified for it. Per-nucleotide qualities are absent, and no much larger clonotype sits a single base away.

The TCR sequence derives from an adult with an advanced solid tumor such as melanoma, head and neck, liver or kidney cancer. The sequence joins TRBV9 to TRBJ1-4, with the identity of the D gene unclear. The sequences come from CD4+ or CD8+ T cells sorted from blood, collected in a trial of the OX40 agonist ivuxolimab. The nucleotide sequence reads TGTGCCAGCAGCGTAGCTAAAGGTGGCCGAAGCGGTGAAAAACTGTTTTTT. It is translated as CASSVAKGGRSGEKLFF.